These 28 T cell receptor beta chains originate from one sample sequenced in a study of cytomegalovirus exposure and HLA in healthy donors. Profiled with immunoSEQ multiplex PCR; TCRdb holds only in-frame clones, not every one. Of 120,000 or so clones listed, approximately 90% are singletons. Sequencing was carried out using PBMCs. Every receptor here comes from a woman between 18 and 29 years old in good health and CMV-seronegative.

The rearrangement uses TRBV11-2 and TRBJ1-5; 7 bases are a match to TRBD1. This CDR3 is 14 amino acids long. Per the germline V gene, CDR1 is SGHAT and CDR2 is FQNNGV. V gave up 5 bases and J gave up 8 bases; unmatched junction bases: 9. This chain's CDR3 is CASSPTGFGEPQHF. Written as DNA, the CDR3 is TGTGCCAGCAGCCCGACAGGGTTTGGTGAGCCCCAGCATTTT.

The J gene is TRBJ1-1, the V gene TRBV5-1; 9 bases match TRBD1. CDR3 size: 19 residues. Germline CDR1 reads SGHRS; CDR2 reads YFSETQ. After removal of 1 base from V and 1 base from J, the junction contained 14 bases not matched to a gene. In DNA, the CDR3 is TGCGCCAGCAGCTTGAGGGACAGGGATAAACCGTGGGGGAACACTGAAGCTTTCTTT. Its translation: CASSLRDRDKPWGNTEAFF. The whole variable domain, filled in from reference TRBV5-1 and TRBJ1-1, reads KAGVTQTPRYLIKTRGQQVTLSCSPISGHRSVSWYQQTPGQGLQFLFEYFSETQRNKGNFPGRFSGRQFSNSRSEMNVSTLELGDSALYLCASSLRDRDKPWGNTEAFFGQGTRLTVV.

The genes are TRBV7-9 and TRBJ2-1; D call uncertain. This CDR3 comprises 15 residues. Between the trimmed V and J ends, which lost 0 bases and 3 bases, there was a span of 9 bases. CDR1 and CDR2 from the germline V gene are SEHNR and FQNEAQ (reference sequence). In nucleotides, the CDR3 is TGTGCCAGCAGCTTAGCGGAGTCGGGCTACAATGAGCAGTTCTTC. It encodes CASSLAESGYNEQFF. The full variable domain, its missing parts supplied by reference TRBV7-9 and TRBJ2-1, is DTGVSQNPRHKITKRGQNVTFRCDPISEHNRLYWYRQTLGQGPEFLTYFQNEAQLEKSRLLSDRFSAERPKGSFSTLEIQRTEQGDSAMYLCASSLAESGYNEQFFGPGTRLTVL.

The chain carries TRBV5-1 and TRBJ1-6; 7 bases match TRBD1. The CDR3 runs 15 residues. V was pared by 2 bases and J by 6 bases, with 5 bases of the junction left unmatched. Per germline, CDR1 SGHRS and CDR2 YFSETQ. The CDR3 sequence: CASSLTGDFNSPLHF. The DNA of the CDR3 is TGCGCCAGCAGCTTAACAGGGGACTTTAATTCACCCCTCCACTTT.

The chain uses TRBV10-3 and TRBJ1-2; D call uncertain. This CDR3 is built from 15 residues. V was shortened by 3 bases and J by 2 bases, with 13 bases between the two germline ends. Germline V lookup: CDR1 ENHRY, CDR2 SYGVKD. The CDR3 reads CAISDSVGSNYGYTF. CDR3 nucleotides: TGTGCCATCAGTGATAGTGTCGGGTCGAACTATGGCTACACCTTC.

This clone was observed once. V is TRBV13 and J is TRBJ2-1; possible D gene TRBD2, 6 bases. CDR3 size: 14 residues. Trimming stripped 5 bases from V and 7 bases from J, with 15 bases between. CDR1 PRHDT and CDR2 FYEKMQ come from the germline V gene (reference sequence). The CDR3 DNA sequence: TGTGCCAGCAGCAATATACTAGCAACTAATGAGCAGTTCTTC. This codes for CASSNILATNEQFF.

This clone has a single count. In DNA form, the CDR3 reads TGTGCCAGCAGCGCGGACAGATGGAATCAGCCCCAGCATTTT. This codes for CASSADRWNQPQHF. The V gene is TRBV5-6, the J gene TRBJ1-5; D possibly corresponds to TRBD1 (6 bases). V was cut by 4 bases and J by 4 bases, with 12 bases left in between. This CDR3 contains 14 residues. Germline CDR1 is SGHDT and CDR2 is YYEEEE.

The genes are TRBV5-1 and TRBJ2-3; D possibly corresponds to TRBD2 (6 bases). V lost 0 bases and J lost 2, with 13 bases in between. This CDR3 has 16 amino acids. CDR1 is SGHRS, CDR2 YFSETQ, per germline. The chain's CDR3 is CASSLGTTLYTDTQYF. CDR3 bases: TGCGCCAGCAGCTTGGGGACTACCTTGTACACAGATACGCAGTATTTT.

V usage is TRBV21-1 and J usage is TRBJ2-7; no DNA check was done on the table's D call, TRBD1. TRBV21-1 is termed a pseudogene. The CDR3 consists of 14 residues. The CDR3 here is CASRKDRGIGEQYF. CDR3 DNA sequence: TGTGCCAGCAGGAAAGACAGGGGGATCGGCGAGCAGTACTTC.

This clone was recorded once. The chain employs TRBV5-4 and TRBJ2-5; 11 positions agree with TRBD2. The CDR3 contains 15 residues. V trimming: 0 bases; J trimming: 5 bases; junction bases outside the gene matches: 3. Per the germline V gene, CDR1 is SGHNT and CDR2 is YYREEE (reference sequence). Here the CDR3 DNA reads TGTGCCAGCAGCTTGGGGCTAGCGGGGGGTGAGACCCAGTACTTC. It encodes CASSLGLAGGETQYF.

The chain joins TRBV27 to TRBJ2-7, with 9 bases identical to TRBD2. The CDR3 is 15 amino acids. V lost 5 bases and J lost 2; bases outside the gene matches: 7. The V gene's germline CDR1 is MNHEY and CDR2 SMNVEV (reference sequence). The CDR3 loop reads CASSSRTSATYEQYF. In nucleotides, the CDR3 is TGTGCCAGCAGTAGTAGGACTAGCGCCACCTACGAGCAGTACTTC.

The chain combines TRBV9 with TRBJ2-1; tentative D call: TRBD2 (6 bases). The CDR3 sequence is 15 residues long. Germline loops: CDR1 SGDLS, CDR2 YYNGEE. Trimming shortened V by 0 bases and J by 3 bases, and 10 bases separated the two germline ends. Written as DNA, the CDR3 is TGTGCCAGCAGCGTAGGTCGTAGCGGCTACAATGAGCAGTTCTTC. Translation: CASSVGRSGYNEQFF.

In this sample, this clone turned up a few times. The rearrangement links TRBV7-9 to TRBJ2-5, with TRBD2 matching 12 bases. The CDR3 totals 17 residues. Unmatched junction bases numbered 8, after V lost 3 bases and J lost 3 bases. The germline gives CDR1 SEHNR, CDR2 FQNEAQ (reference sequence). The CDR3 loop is CASSLARTSGIEETQYF. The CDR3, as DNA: TGTGCCAGCAGCTTGGCGCGGACTAGCGGGATAGAAGAGACCCAGTACTTC.

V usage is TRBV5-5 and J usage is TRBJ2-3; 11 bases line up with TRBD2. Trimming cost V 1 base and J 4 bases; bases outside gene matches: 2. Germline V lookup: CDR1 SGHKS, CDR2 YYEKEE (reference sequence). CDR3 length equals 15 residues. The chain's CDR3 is CASSLTSGSPDTQYF. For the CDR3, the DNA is TGTGCCAGCAGCTTGACTAGCGGGAGCCCAGATACGCAGTATTTT. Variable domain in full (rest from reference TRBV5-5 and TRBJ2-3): DAGVTQSPTHLIKTRGQQVTLRCSPISGHKSVSWYQQVLGQGPQFIFQYYEKEERGRGNFPDRFSARQFPNYSSELNVNALLLGDSALYLCASSLTSGSPDTQYFGPGTRLTVL.

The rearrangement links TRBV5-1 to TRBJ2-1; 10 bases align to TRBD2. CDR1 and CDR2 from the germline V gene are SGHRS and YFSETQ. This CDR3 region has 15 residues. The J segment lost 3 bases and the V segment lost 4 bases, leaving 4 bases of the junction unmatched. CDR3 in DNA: TGCGCCAGCAGCCTCTGGACTAGCGGCTACAATGAGCAGTTCTTC. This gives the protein CASSLWTSGYNEQFF.

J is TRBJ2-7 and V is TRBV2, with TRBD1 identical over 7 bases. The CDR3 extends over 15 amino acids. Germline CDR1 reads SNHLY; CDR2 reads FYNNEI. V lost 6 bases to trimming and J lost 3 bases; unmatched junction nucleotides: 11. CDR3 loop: CASRARQGPNYEQYF. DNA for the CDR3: TGTGCCAGCAGAGCAAGACAGGGTCCCAACTACGAGCAGTACTTC. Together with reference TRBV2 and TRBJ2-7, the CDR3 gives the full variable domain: EPEVTQTPSHQVTQMGQEVILRCVPISNHLYFYWYRQILGQKVEFLVSFYNNEISEKSEIFDDQFSVERPDGSNFTLKIRSTKLEDSAMYFCASRARQGPNYEQYFGPGTRLTVT.

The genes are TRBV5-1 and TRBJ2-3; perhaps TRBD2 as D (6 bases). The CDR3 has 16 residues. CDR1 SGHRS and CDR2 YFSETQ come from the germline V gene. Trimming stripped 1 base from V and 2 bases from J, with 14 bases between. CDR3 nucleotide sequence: TGCGCCAGCAGCTTGATGGGGGGACGATCCACAGATACGCAGTATTTT. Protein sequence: CASSLMGGRSTDTQYF.

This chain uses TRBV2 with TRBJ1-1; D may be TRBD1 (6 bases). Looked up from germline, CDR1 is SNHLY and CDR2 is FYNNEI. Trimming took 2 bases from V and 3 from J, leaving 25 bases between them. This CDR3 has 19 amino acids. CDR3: CASSETSLGGATGYTEAFF. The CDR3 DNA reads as TGTGCCAGCAGTGAAACCTCCCTGGGGGGGGCGACGGGGTACACTGAAGCTTTCTTT.

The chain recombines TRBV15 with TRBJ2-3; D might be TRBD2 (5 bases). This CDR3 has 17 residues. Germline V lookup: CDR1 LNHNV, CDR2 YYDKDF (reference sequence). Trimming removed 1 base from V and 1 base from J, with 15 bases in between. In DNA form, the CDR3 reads TGTGCCACCAGCAGAGGCCCATTCGTGCGGGGCACAGATACGCAGTATTTT. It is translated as CATSRGPFVRGTDTQYF.

The CDR3 nucleotides are TGTGCCAGCAGCCCCAGGGGTAAGCCCCAGCATTTT. Translated, it gives CASSPRGKPQHF. The chain joins TRBV28 to TRBJ1-5; possibly TRBD1 for D (6 bases). CDR1 MDHEN and CDR2 SYDVKM come from the germline V gene. The CDR3 totals 12 residues. The V gene lost 6 bases and the J gene lost 8 bases, with 11 bases spanning the gap.

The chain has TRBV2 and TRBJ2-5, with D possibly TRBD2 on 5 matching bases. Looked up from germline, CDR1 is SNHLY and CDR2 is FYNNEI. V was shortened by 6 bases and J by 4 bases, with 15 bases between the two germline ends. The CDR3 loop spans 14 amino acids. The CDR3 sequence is CASRAGISGETQYF. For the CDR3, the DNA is TGTGCCAGCAGGGCCGGGATTTCGGGAGAGACCCAGTACTTC.

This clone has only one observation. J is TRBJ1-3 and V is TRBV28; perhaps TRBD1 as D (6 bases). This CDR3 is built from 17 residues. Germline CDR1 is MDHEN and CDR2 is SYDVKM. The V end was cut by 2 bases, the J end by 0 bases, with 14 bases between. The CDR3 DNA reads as TGTGCCAGCAGTTTACGACAGGTGGGAAACTCTGGAAACACCATATATTTT. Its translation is CASSLRQVGNSGNTIYF.

The CDR3 region is CASSTRGDEQFF. CDR3 in DNA: TGTGCCAGCAGCACCCGGGGGGATGAGCAGTTCTTC. The chain recombines TRBV9 with TRBJ2-1; TRBD2 aligns across 7 bases. The CDR3 is 12 amino acids. Germline-derived CDR1 and CDR2 are SGDLS and YYNGEE. V lost 4 bases, J lost 8 bases, and 3 bases stayed unmatched.

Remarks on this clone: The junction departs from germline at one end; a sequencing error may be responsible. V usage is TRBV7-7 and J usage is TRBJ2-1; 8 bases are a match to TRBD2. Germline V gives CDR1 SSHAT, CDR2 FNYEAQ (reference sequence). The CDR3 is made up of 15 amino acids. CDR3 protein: CASSLGTSADNEQFF. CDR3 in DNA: TGTGCTAGCAGCTTAGGGACTAGTGCGGACAATGAGCAGTTCTTC.

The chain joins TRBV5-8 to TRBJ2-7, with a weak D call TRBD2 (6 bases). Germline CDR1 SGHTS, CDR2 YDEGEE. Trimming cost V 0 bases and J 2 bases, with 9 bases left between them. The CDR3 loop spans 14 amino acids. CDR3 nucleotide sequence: TGTGCCAGCAGCTTGGCCTGGGGGGCCTACGAGCAGTACTTC. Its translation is CASSLAWGAYEQYF. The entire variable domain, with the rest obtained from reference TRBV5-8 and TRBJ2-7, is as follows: EAGVTQSPTHLIKTRGQQATLRCSPISGHTSVYWYQQALGLGLQFLLWYDEGEERNRGNFPPRFSGRQFPNYSSELNVNALELEDSALYLCASSLAWGAYEQYFGPGTRLTVT.

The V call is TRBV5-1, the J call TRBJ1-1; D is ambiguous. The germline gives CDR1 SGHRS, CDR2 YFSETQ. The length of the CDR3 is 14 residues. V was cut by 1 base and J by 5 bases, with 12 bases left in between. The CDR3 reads CASSLSVRVTEAFF. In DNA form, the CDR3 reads TGCGCCAGCAGCTTGTCAGTGAGGGTGACTGAAGCTTTCTTT.

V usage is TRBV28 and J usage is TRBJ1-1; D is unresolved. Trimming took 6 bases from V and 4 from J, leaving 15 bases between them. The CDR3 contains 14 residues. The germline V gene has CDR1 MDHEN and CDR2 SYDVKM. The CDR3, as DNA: TGTGCCAGCAGCGAGCCGGGGTCGAGCACTGAAGCTTTCTTT. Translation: CASSEPGSSTEAFF.

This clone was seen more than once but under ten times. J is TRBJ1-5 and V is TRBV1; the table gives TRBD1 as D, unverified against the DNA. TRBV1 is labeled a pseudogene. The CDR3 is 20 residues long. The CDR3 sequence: CTSSQQDRETPFTVNQPQHF. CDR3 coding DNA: TGCACCAGCAGCCAACAGGACAGGGAGACCCCATTCACCGTAAATCAGCCCCAGCATTTT.